This T cell receptor beta chain was found in a study of long-term antiretroviral therapy in people with HIV. Assay version v3.0 of immunoSEQ was used, and it was run at survey level. Sequencing was performed with immunoSEQ multiplex PCR; in TCRdb, only in-frame clones are kept and a portion is missing. The profile shows 24,000 or so clones, 93% of them singletons. The V end was cut by 2 bases, the J end by 1 base, with 18 bases between. The CDR3 sequence is 17 residues long. Germline CDR1 is SGDLS and CDR2 is YYNGEE. The origin of this receptor is a woman in her forties with HIV. The rearrangement links TRBV9 to TRBJ1-1, with unresolved D. The source was unsorted PBMCs, collected 7.6 years after starting antiretroviral therapy. The CDR3 nucleotides read TGTGCCAGCAGCGTCCTCCGCGAAGGAGTGGCGAACACTGAAGCTTTCTTT. Its translation: CASSVLREGVANTEAFF. The full variable domain, its missing parts supplied by reference TRBV9 and TRBJ1-1, is DSGVTQTPKHLITATGQRVTLRCSPRSGDLSVYWYQQSLDQGLQFLIQYYNGEERAKGNILERFSAQQFPDLHSELNLSSLELGDSALYFCASSVLREGVANTEAFFGQGTRLTVV.